The 32 T cell receptor beta chains presented below share a single source sample, sequenced in a study of shared clonotypes between healthy human individuals. TCRdb keeps only in-frame clones here, not all; method: immunoSEQ multiplex PCR. The sample carries some 1 million clones, about 75% recorded once. Sequenced material: memory CD4+ T cells sorted from blood. Subset here: CD45RA-negative fraction. The origin of the receptors is a man younger than 35 in good health.

The J gene is TRBJ1-1, the V gene TRBV10-2; D is perhaps TRBD1 (5 bases). Trimming removed 5 bases from V and 4 bases from J, with 23 bases in between. Per germline, CDR1 WSHSY and CDR2 SAAADI. The CDR3 has 17 residues. The CDR3 region is CASSKSGTVNRGTEAFF. DNA of the CDR3: TGCGCCAGCAGTAAATCCGGGACTGTGAATAGGGGCACTGAAGCTTTCTTT.

In DNA, the CDR3 is TGCGCCAGCAGCTCAGAGGGGACAGTCCGTGAGCAGTACTTC. Translated: CASSSEGTVREQYF. The chain is built from TRBV5-1 and TRBJ2-7, with TRBD1 matching over 7 bases. This CDR3 is built from 14 residues. Looked up from germline, CDR1 is SGHRS and CDR2 is YFSETQ. Trimming took 3 bases from V and 7 from J; bases not matched to a gene: 10.

The chain uses TRBV30 and TRBJ1-2, with TRBD1 matching over 10 bases. The CDR3 runs to 16 residues. Germline-derived CDR1 and CDR2 are GTSNPN and SVGIG (reference sequence). J was trimmed by 0 bases and V by 1 base; bases with no gene match: 5. The CDR3 loop is CAWSGDRGSTNYGYTF. The CDR3 DNA follows: TGTGCCTGGAGTGGGGACAGGGGCAGCACTAACTATGGCTACACCTTC.

This clone has just one count. This chain uses TRBV19 with TRBJ1-1; D is unclear. Trimming took off 3 bases at V and 0 bases at J, with 5 bases between the two ends. Germline V gene sequence: CDR1 LNHDA, CDR2 SQIVND (reference sequence). This CDR3 region has 13 residues. CDR3 nucleotides: TGTGCCAGTAGTATCGAGATGAACACTGAAGCTTTCTTT. This translates into CASSIEMNTEAFF.

As DNA, the CDR3 is TGTGCCATAAGGACAGCGAACACTGAAGCTTTCTTT. Translating it yields CAIRTANTEAFF. V usage is TRBV6-1 and J usage is TRBJ1-1, with a weak D call TRBD1 (6 bases). The germline V gene encodes CDR1 MNHNS and CDR2 SASEGT. This CDR3 spans 12 amino acids. Trimming took off 10 bases at V and 1 base at J, with 10 bases between the two ends.

J is TRBJ2-1 and V is TRBV6-1, with D possibly matching TRBD2 (6 bases). The CDR3 is 13 residues long. V was shortened by 1 base and J by 10 bases, with 11 bases between the two germline ends. Per germline, CDR1 MNHNS and CDR2 SASEGT. The chain's CDR3 is CASSEERLAEQFF. CDR3 nucleotides: TGTGCCAGCAGTGAAGAGAGGCTAGCGGAGCAGTTCTTC.

CDR3 protein: CASSPRGEPPYEQYF. DNA of the CDR3: TGTGCCAGCTCACCCCGGGGGGAACCGCCCTACGAGCAGTACTTC. The chain recombines TRBV18 with TRBJ2-7; 7 nucleotides align to TRBD2. Germline assignment: CDR1 KGHSH and CDR2 LQKENI. The junction had 7 bases not matched to a gene; V was cut back by 3 bases and J by 2 bases. The CDR3 is 15 amino acids.

The chain employs TRBV19 and TRBJ2-3; 8 bases are shared with TRBD2. Germline CDR1 reads LNHDA; CDR2 reads SQIVND (reference sequence). The junction had 6 bases not matched to a gene; V was cut back by 1 base and J by 0 bases. The CDR3 runs 17 residues. In nucleotides, the CDR3 is TGTGCCAGTAGTATAGCTGGTAGCGGGGCTAGCACAGATACGCAGTATTTT. This encodes CASSIAGSGASTDTQYF.

This clone was seen once. CDR3 in amino acids: CASSDFLAATYEQYF. As DNA, the CDR3 is TGTGCCAGCAGTGACTTCCTAGCGGCAACCTACGAGCAGTACTTC. The rearrangement joins TRBV6-4 to TRBJ2-7, with 7 bases aligning to TRBD2. Per the germline V gene, CDR1 is MRHNA and CDR2 is SNTAGT. The CDR3 contains 15 residues. J lost 2 bases, V lost 1 base, and 5 bases had no gene match.

J is TRBJ2-7 and V is TRBV5-4, with D perhaps matching TRBD1 (6 bases). V was shortened by 5 bases and J by 0 bases, with 9 bases between the two germline ends. The CDR3 spans 13 residues. Per the germline V gene, CDR1 is SGHNT and CDR2 is YYREEE (reference sequence). This CDR3 is CASRDSRSYEQYF. The CDR3 DNA is TGTGCCAGCAGGGACAGCCGCTCCTACGAGCAGTACTTC.

This clone was observed many times. The chain combines TRBV10-3 with TRBJ2-3; TRBD2 matches 10 bases. Germline V lookup: CDR1 ENHRY, CDR2 SYGVKD. Unmatched junction bases numbered 6, after V lost 3 bases and J lost 3 bases. This CDR3 contains 16 residues. CDR3 nucleotides: TGTGCCATCAGTGATGGAAGCGGGGGGGCAACAGATACGCAGTATTTT. It encodes CAISDGSGGATDTQYF.

V usage is TRBV7-8 and J usage is TRBJ2-7; 15 bases map to TRBD2. Germline V lookup: CDR1 SGHVS, CDR2 FQNEAQ. There are 16 residues in the CDR3. Losses at the gene ends were 5 bases for V and 3 bases for J; bases not matched to a gene: 5. In DNA form, the CDR3 reads TGTGCCAGCAGCCCAGGGACTAGCGGGGGGAACTACGAGCAGTACTTC. Encoded protein: CASSPGTSGGNYEQYF.

The V gene is TRBV7-2, the J gene TRBJ2-1; no firm D call. The germline CDR1 and CDR2 sequences are SGHTA and FQGNSA. Between the trimmed V and J ends, which lost 1 base and 5 bases, there was a span of 9 bases. The CDR3 runs to 14 residues. This chain's CDR3 is CASSLVAPDNEQFF. The CDR3 bases are TGTGCCAGCAGCTTAGTCGCCCCGGACAATGAGCAGTTCTTC.

The chain links TRBV10-1 to TRBJ2-5, with D tentatively TRBD1 or TRBD2 (6 bases each). The V gene's germline CDR1 is WNHNN and CDR2 SYGVQD (reference sequence). The length of the CDR3 is 13 residues. Trimming removed 2 bases from V and 5 bases from J, with 9 bases in between. The CDR3 nucleotides are TGCGCCAGCAGTGAGCGGGGGCCGGAGACCCAGTACTTC. Residues: CASSERGPETQYF.

The rearrangement uses TRBV19 and TRBJ1-1; D is undetermined. Germline CDR1 is LNHDA and CDR2 is SQIVND (reference sequence). With 5 bases removed from V and 9 bases from J, the gap between germline ends came to 13 bases. This CDR3 contains 12 residues. The CDR3 is CASSYSRDQAFF. The CDR3 nucleotides read TGTGCCAGTAGTTATAGCCGGGATCAAGCTTTCTTT. The variable domain in full, with the rest retrieved from reference TRBV19 and TRBJ1-1, is DGGITQSPKYLFRKEGQNVTLSCEQNLNHDAMYWYRQDPGQGLRLIYYSQIVNDFQKGDIAEGYSVSREKKESFPLTVTSAQKNPTAFYLCASSYSRDQAFFGQGTRLTVV.

This clone has just a few counts. The rearrangement joins TRBV12-2 to TRBJ2-1; the table gives TRBD2 as D, unverified against the DNA. TRBV12-2 is a recognized pseudogene. CDR3 length: 17 amino acids. Here the CDR3 DNA reads TGTGCAAGTCGTTATCCTCTAGCGGGAGGTTGCTACAATGAGCAGTTCTTC. Protein sequence: CASRYPLAGGCYNEQFF.

This clone was seen more than once but under ten times. The chain links TRBV20-1 to TRBJ2-5; D remains unclear. The DNA end is more similar to TRBJ2-7, so the J call may be wrong. Germline V gives CDR1 DFQATT, CDR2 SNEGSKA (reference sequence). The CDR3 runs to 11 residues. Here the CDR3 DNA reads TGCAGTGCCATGTACGTGAACGAGCAGTACTTC. As protein: CSAMYVNEQYF.

V gene TRBV7-9 combines with J gene TRBJ2-2, with 8 bases lining up with TRBD2. From germline, CDR1 is SEHNR and CDR2 FQNEAQ (reference sequence). The CDR3 spans 14 residues. Trimming cost V 11 bases and J 0 bases; bases outside gene matches: 5. The CDR3 reads CALRSGANTGELFF. The CDR3 nucleotides read TGTGCCCTACGTAGCGGGGCGAACACCGGGGAGCTGTTTTTT.

The chain carries TRBV5-1 and TRBJ1-2; tentative D call: TRBD1 (5 bases). The CDR3 is made up of 12 amino acids. Trimming took 4 bases from V and 4 from J, leaving 8 bases between them. Germline values: CDR1 SGHRS, CDR2 YFSETQ. CDR3 nucleotide sequence: TGCGCCAGCAGCCACGGGGGCTATGGCTACACCTTC. Its translation: CASSHGGYGYTF.

The chain joins TRBV4-1 to TRBJ2-2, with D unclear. Per the germline V gene, CDR1 is MGHRA and CDR2 is YSYEKL. This CDR3 contains 12 residues. V lost 6 bases, J lost 7 bases, and 9 bases lay in between. The CDR3 reads CASRRSGGELFF. CDR3 coding DNA: TGCGCCAGCAGAAGGTCAGGCGGGGAGCTGTTTTTT.

The chain has TRBV7-2 and TRBJ1-2; the D gene is possibly TRBD1 (6 bases). Trimming cost V 5 bases and J 2 bases, with 12 bases left between them. CDR1 and CDR2 from the germline V gene are SGHTA and FQGNSA. The CDR3 has 14 residues. The CDR3 bases are TGTGCCAGCAGCACTACAGGGTACAACTATGGCTACACCTTC. It translates to CASSTTGYNYGYTF.

This clone was counted once. The chain carries TRBV28 and TRBJ1-4, with D hard to call. V gave up 6 bases and J gave up 0 bases, with 11 bases separating them. Germline V CDR1 and CDR2: MDHEN, SYDVKM. The CDR3 length is 15 residues. CDR3 sequence reads: CASSRSPTTNEKLFF. DNA for the CDR3: TGTGCCAGCAGCCGGTCCCCAACAACTAATGAAAAACTGTTTTTT.

V usage is TRBV7-9 and J usage is TRBJ2-3; 11 bases agree with TRBD2. J gave up 3 bases and V 4 bases, and 9 bases lay outside the gene matches. Germline lookup yields CDR1 SEHNR and CDR2 FQNEAQ (reference sequence). The CDR3 covers 17 residues. The CDR3: CASSSGLAGGSTDTQYF. In nucleotides, the CDR3 is TGTGCCAGCAGCTCAGGCCTAGCGGGGGGATCTACAGATACGCAGTATTTT.

The chain links TRBV6-6 to TRBJ2-7, with 7 positions matching TRBD2. Looked up from germline, CDR1 is MNHNY and CDR2 is SVGAGI (reference sequence). With V trimmed by 2 bases and J by 4 bases, 8 bases remained unmatched. CDR3 length: 15 amino acids. Written as DNA, the CDR3 is TGTGCCAGCAGTTACCTGGCATCCGGGGGGTACGAGCAGTACTTC. This sequence encodes CASSYLASGGYEQYF.

The chain employs TRBV7-2 and TRBJ2-7, with D possibly TRBD2 on 5 matching bases. Trimming removed 4 bases at V and 7 bases at J, with 20 bases between. This CDR3 region has 15 residues. Germline CDR1 and CDR2: SGHTA and FQGNSA. CDR3: CASSSHAALQREQYF. DNA of the CDR3: TGTGCCAGCAGCTCTCATGCGGCTCTACAGCGGGAGCAGTACTTC. Full variable domain (remainder filled in from reference TRBV7-2 and TRBJ2-7): GAGVSQSPSNKVTEKGKDVELRCDPISGHTALYWYRQSLGQGLEFLIYFQGNSAPDKSGLPSDRFSAERTGGSVSTLTIQRTQQEDSAVYLCASSSHAALQREQYFGPGTRLTVT.

The chain couples TRBV28 to TRBJ1-1; 7 positions agree with TRBD1. In germline, CDR1 is MDHEN, CDR2 SYDVKM. J was trimmed by 4 bases and V by 1 base; bases with no gene match: 9. This CDR3 is 16 amino acids long. CDR3 residues: CASSLSRDSRGTEAFF. CDR3 in DNA: TGTGCCAGCAGTTTATCAAGGGACAGCCGGGGCACTGAAGCTTTCTTT.

The chain joins TRBV5-1 to TRBJ2-7, with D hard to call. The germline CDR1 and CDR2 sequences are SGHRS and YFSETQ. This CDR3 comprises 14 residues. Deletions cut 5 bases from V and 0 bases from J, with 12 bases between. The CDR3 region is CASSPMLGSYEQYF. The CDR3 DNA reads as TGCGCCAGCAGTCCGATGTTGGGCTCCTACGAGCAGTACTTC.

This rearrangement joins TRBV7-2 to TRBJ1-1; D is undetermined. Deletions cut 5 bases from V and 8 bases from J, with 12 bases between. The CDR3 length is 12 residues. Looked up from germline, CDR1 is SGHTA and CDR2 is FQGNSA. This CDR3 reads CASSNQQVEAFF. CDR3 nucleotides: TGTGCCAGCAGCAACCAGCAGGTAGAAGCTTTCTTT.

Here the CDR3 DNA reads TGTGCCAGCAGTGAAACGTCGGGAGGAGGTGGCTACCGGGAGACCCAGTACTTC. It yields the protein CASSETSGGGGYRETQYF. J is TRBJ2-5 and V is TRBV6-1; the match to TRBD2 covers 7 bases. This CDR3 contains 18 residues. The germline CDR1 and CDR2 sequences are MNHNS and SASEGT. The junction had 17 bases not matched to a gene; V was cut back by 2 bases and J by 5 bases.

This clone was recorded only once. The CDR3 DNA reads as TGTGCCAGCTCACCATGGACAGGGGAAGAGACCCAGTACTTC. Protein sequence: CASSPWTGEETQYF. This chain links TRBV18 with TRBJ2-5; 9 bases map to TRBD1. Germline assignment: CDR1 KGHSH and CDR2 LQKENI. The length of the CDR3 is 14 residues. The trim removed 2 bases at V and 3 bases at J, leaving 1 base unmatched.

The rearrangement joins TRBV4-1 to TRBJ2-3; tentatively, D is TRBD2 (6 bases). Germline V gene lookup returns CDR1 MGHRA and CDR2 YSYEKL. The CDR3 is 16 residues long. The ends were cut back, 1 base at V and 2 bases at J, with 13 bases in the middle. The chain's CDR3 is CASSQGNSGPTDTQYF. CDR3 DNA: TGCGCCAGCAGCCAAGGTAATAGCGGACCCACAGATACGCAGTATTTT.

The chain recombines TRBV19 with TRBJ1-5; 9 nucleotides match TRBD1. V gave up 4 bases and J gave up 0 bases; unmatched junction bases: 7. The CDR3 has 17 amino acids. Germline V CDR1 and CDR2: LNHDA, SQIVND (reference sequence). CDR3 in amino acids: CASSTLGTGLSNQPQHF. The CDR3 bases are TGTGCCAGTAGTACCCTCGGGACAGGGCTTAGCAATCAGCCCCAGCATTTT.